What follows describes a single T cell receptor (beta chain). The antigen this receptor binds is unknown. Base quality data are lacking; no much larger clone is found one base away. Preparation of the library involved 5' RACE. For sequencing, an Illumina HiSeq 2500 was employed. A second about 7 to 11 cycle PCR used a sample-barcoded 5' primer and a J-beta primer mix. Each TCR beta cDNA molecule received a unique molecular identifier from a template-switch 5' adaptor carrying 12 random nucleotides. At least 2.5 million CDR3-containing paired-end reads were obtained from each sample. First-strand cDNA synthesis was performed from all RNA using the Mint cDNA synthesis kit, with priming by a TRBC-specific oligonucleotide. Following uracil-DNA glycosylase treatment, a first 18-cycle PCR with universal primers M1SS and BC2_uni_R was performed on all cDNA. Under the source paper's analysis protocol: Each sample was normalized by randomly selecting 1 million high-quality reads, each carrying a distinct molecular identifier. Instead of being binned into consensus sequences, reads with shared molecular identifiers were discarded. MiTCR, set to a Q25 quality threshold and the strictest error-elimination algorithm, was used for CDR3 identification, clonotype clustering and error correction. A nonparametric unseen species model with Euler transformation was used to estimate a lower bound on total TCR beta diversity. Clones were called with MiXCR by TCRdb after fastp trimmed the public reads at Q25, and only in-frame beta chains were retained. Entries are consolidated by CDR3 protein sequence, retaining the most common genes and DNA. These V and J calls are TCRdb output, not the study's own analysis. The sample table records some 670,000 distinct CDR3 sequences; approximately 52% of these occur just once. The ten largest make up approximately 13% of the sample.

Reading the germline V gene (reference sequence) gives CDR1 DFQATT and CDR2 SNEGSKA. V is trimmed back by 1 base and J by 0 bases, and the junction contains 12 bases that no gene match accounts for. The CDR3 covers 18 residues, taking in both the cysteine and the phenylalanine. The read is trimmed to its CDR3 DNA, 54 bases read in frame from base 1. Donors were a few dozen systemically healthy Caucasian individuals from Russia aged roughly 6 to 90 years. Each donor gave roughly 11 milliliters of peripheral blood, drawn into EDTA-treated Vacutainer tubes. Ficoll-Paque density-gradient centrifugation was used to isolate PBMCs, with at least 6 million per sample. Trizol reagent was used to extract total RNA from the PBMCs, yielding at least 5.5 micrograms per sample. For every donor, an aliquot of PBMCs went through flow cytometry to measure the percentages of naive CD45RAhigh/CD27high T cells. The data derive from a study of blood T cells in healthy people across ages (dated by TCRdb to 2014 to 2015). General notes on the study: Template switching captured roughly one uniquely barcoded TCR beta cDNA molecule per two T cells in model experiments. To track age-related changes in TCR beta repertoire diversity, the study relied on deep sequencing normalized with unique cDNA molecular identifiers. To avoid experimental bias, donors of different ages were distributed randomly across sequencing lanes. The donors were divided into four age groups: young (average approximately 17 years), middle-aged (approximately 39), aged (about 60) and long-lived (approximately 74). For two donors (one aged 18 to 29 and one aged 80 or older), the study analyzed two additional independent replicas of 1 million unique cDNA reads from the same blood draw.

Study-level results and caveats: Conclusive comparison of naive and antigen-experienced compartments was prevented by the profiling of bulk unsorted PBMCs. There was a strong correlation between observed TCR beta diversity and the percentage of naive T cells measured by flow cytometry. Estimates of total diversity based on one million sequenced T cells were regarded as lower bounds and as underestimates. Compared with the aged group, the long-lived group had more naive CD4+ T cells, fewer expanded clones and increased TCR diversity, suggesting age selection. As age increased, observed TCR beta diversity per million T cells dropped in a roughly linear way, and a significant reduction was already evident by age approximately 40. Because donor CMV infection status was unknown, age-related changes in expanded clonotypes were potentially confounded.

What was sequenced was blood. The sequence derives from a woman of 80 years or more in good health. The rearrangement combines TRBV20-1 with TRBJ1-2; the junction holds 9 bases that match TRBD1. The nucleotide sequence is given as TGCAGTGCTAGAGGGACGGGGACAGGGAATATAGCTAACTATGGCTACACCTTC. Translated, this gives CSARGTGTGNIANYGYTF.